This record covers a single TCR beta chain. Profiling relied on immunoSEQ multiplex PCR, and the TCRdb table lists in-frame clones only, not all of them. The sample records 200,000 to 250,000 clones, around four fifths being singletons. The CDR3 covers 17 residues. V was trimmed by 5 bases and J by 0 bases, leaving 19 bases between them. The germline V gene encodes CDR1 MNHEY and CDR2 SMNVEV (reference sequence). The source of the sample is a study of blood T cell repertoires in COVID-19. Material for sequencing was PBMCs or T cells enriched from blood (not recorded which). This sequence originates from a woman aged 50 to 65 who had been exposed to COVID-19. V and J are TRBV27 and TRBJ1-1, with TRBD1 as a possible D gene (5 bases). The CDR3 nucleotides are TGTGCCAGCAGTCTACATCAGCGAGGGACTTTGAACACTGAAGCTTTCTTT. Translated, it gives CASSLHQRGTLNTEAFF.